Below, 5 T cell receptor beta chains from the same sample are listed, as sequenced in a study of metastatic and nonmetastatic thyroid tumors. TCRdb redid the clone calls on the PCR reads using MiXCR. The sample holds almost 70,000 clones, approximately 14% seen once. Until they underwent thyroid surgery, no patient had received any treatment. The sample taken for sequencing was blood. The receptors were sampled from a male donor with papillary thyroid cancer or a benign thyroid nodule (not recorded which). Some clones in this sample may be carry-over from other donors' samples.

The rearrangement uses TRBV20-1 and TRBJ1-5; perhaps TRBD1 as D (5 bases). Germline loops: CDR1 DFQATT, CDR2 SNEGSKA (reference sequence). The CDR3 length is 14 residues. Trimming cost V 4 bases and J 6 bases, with 16 bases left between them. In nucleotides, the CDR3 is TGCAGTGCTACCCACGGGGCAGAAGGTCAGCCCCAGCATTTT. Protein product: CSATHGAEGQPQHF.

This clone was seen many times. This chain links TRBV19 with TRBJ2-3, with TRBD2 matching over 12 bases. J lost 3 bases, V lost 3 bases, and 1 base had no gene match. This CDR3 is 15 amino acids long. CDR1 is LNHDA and CDR2 is SQIVND in the germline V gene (reference sequence). The CDR3 sequence is CASSMLAGGTDTQYF. The CDR3 nucleotides read TGTGCCAGTAGTATGCTAGCGGGAGGGACAGATACGCAGTATTTT.

This clone was seen at least ten times. This chain uses TRBV7-9 with TRBJ2-5; D is ambiguous. The germline V gene has CDR1 SEHNR and CDR2 FQNEAQ (reference sequence). CDR3 length equals 11 residues. V lost 3 bases and J 9 bases, leaving 8 bases between the germline ends. The CDR3, as DNA: TGTGCCAGCAGCTTCGGCCGACCCCAGTACTTC. It is translated as CASSFGRPQYF.

This clone was seen many times. This sequence joins TRBV12-5 and TRBJ1-2; D is perhaps TRBD1 (5 bases). Trimming shortened V by 3 bases and J by 4 bases, and 12 bases separated the two germline ends. The CDR3 spans 14 residues. Germline V gene data show CDR1 as LGHNT and CDR2 as FRNRAP. The CDR3 region has the DNA TGTGCTAGTGGTTTTGAGGGGCGTAGCTATGGCTACACCTTC. Translated, it gives CASGFEGRSYGYTF.

This clone has ten or more counts. This rearrangement joins TRBV10-3 to TRBJ1-6; TRBD1 aligns across 12 bases. The germline gives CDR1 ENHRY, CDR2 SYGVKD. This CDR3 has 14 residues. Germline trimming cut 6 bases from V and 8 bases from J; bases unmatched to any gene: 2. CDR3 nucleotides: TGTGCCATCAGGGGGACAGGGGGCGATTCACCCCTCCACTTT. Translated: CAIRGTGGDSPLHF.